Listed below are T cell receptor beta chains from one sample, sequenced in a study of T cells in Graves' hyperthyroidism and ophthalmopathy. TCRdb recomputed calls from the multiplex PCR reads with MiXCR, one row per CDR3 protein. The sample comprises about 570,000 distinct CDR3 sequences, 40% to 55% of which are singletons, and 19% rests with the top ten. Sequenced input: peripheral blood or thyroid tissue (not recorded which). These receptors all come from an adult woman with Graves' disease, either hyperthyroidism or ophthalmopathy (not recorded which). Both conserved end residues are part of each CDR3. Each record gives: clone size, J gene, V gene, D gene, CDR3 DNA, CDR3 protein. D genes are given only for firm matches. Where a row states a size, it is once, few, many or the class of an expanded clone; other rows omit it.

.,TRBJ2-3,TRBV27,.,TGTGCCAGCAGTGAGGGACCTTGGGGCACAGATACGCAGTATTTT,CASSEGPWGTDTQYF
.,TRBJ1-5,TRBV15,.,TGTGCCTCTCAGGGAGGAGGCAATCAGCCCCAGCATTTT,CASQGGGNQPQHF
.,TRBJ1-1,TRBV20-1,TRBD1,TGCAGTGCTCCGACAGGGATGGGCCCTGAAGCTTTCTTT,CSAPTGMGPEAFF
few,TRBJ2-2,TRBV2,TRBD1,TGTGCCAGCAGGTGGACAGGCAGTAACGGGGAGCTGTTTTTT,CASRWTGSNGELFF
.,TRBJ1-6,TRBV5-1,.,TGCGCCAGCAGCTTGGGTCCAGAGAGCTCCTATAATTCACCCCTCCACTTT,CASSLGPESSYNSPLHF
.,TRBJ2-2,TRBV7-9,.,TGTGCCAGCACCATCCAGGGAACCGGGGAGCTGTTTTTT,CASTIQGTGELFF
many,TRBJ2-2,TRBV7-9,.,TGTGCCAGCAGCTTAGGGGATGTAGGAACCGGGGAGCTGTTTTTT,CASSLGDVGTGELFF
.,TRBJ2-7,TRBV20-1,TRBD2,TGCAGTGCAACAGGGGGGGCTAGCGGGAGATACGAGCAGTACTTC,CSATGGASGRYEQYF
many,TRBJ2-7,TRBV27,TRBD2,TGTGCCAGCAGCTTGACTAGCGGGGCTTCCTACGAGCAGTACTTC,CASSLTSGASYEQYF
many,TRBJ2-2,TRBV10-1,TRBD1,TGCGCCAGCCAACCCGGGACAGAGAACACCGGGGAGCTGTTTTTT,CASQPGTENTGELFF
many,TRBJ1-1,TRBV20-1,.,TGCAGTGCTAAAAAGGCGGGCGCTGAAGCTTTCTTT,CSAKKAGAEAFF
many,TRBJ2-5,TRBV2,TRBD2,TGTGCCAGCCGGGGACTAGCGGGAGGAGCGAGGTGGGAGACCCAGTACTTC,CASRGLAGGARWETQYF
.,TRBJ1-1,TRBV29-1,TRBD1,TGCAGCGTTGATACGGGGGACAGATTTCGAATGAACACTGAAGCTTTCTTT,CSVDTGDRFRMNTEAFF
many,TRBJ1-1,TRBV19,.,TGTGCCAGTAGTATAGCAAGACCCTTGAGAGGGAACACTGAAGCTTTCTTT,CASSIARPLRGNTEAFF
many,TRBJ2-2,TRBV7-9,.,TGTGCCAGCAGCTTCGGGGCTGGAGGGGGCACCGGGGAGCTGTTTTTT,CASSFGAGGGTGELFF
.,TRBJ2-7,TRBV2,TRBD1,TGTGCCAGCAGGGGACAGGGGTCCGGCGAGCAGTACTTC,CASRGQGSGEQYF
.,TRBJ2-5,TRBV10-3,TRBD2,TGTGCCATCAGTTTAGCGGGACGAGAGACCCAGTACTTC,CAISLAGRETQYF
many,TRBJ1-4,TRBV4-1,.,TGCGCCAGCAGCCAAGTGGGTGAAAAACTGTTTTTT,CASSQVGEKLFF
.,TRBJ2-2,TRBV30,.,TGTGCCTGGAGCGAAGCGGTGGTGAGCGGCACCGGGGAGCTGTTTTTT,CAWSEAVVSGTGELFF
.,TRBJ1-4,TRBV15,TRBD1,TGTGCCACTCAAGCCCGGGACAGGGGCTTTGGGGGTGAAAAACTGTTTTTT,CATQARDRGFGGEKLFF
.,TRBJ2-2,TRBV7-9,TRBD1,TGTGCCCCCAGCCCTGAGACAGGGGCGTACGGGGAGCTGTTTTTT,CAPSPETGAYGELFF
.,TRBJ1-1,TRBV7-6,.,TGTGCCGGCAGCTTAGGTGGGGATACTGAAGCTTTCTTT,CAGSLGGDTEAFF
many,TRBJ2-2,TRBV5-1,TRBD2,TGCGCCAGCAGCTTGGCCGGCGCGGGGGGTCTCCTCGACGGGGAGCTGTTTTTT,CASSLAGAGGLLDGELFF
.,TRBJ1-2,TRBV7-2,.,TGTGCTAGGCACGGTAGGGATAGCTACACCTTC,CARHGRDSYTF
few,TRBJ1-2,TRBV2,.,TGTGCCAGAAGAGCCCCCAAGGGAGGGTTTCAAGCTAACTATGGCTACACCTTC,CARRAPKGGFQANYGYTF
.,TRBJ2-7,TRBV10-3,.,TGTGCCATCAGTGGGCCGGTTGGGGGCACCTACAAGCAGTACTTC,CAISGPVGGTYKQYF
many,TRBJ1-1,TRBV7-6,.,TGTGCCAGCAGCTTCGAAACTCAGTTGGAAGCTTTCTTT,CASSFETQLEAFF
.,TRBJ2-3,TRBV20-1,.,TGCAGTGCTAGTCTGCGATTCGTAGGAAACACAGATACGCAGTATTTT,CSASLRFVGNTDTQYF